The 32 T cell receptor beta chains below come from one sample, sequenced in a study of T cell clonotyping in hematopoietic cell transplantation. The method was immunoSEQ multiplex PCR; TCRdb's version includes in-frame clones alone and lacks a portion of them. Altogether about 6,800 clones are present, 95% to 99% being singletons, with the ten largest covering just under 0.65%. The sequencing used PBMCs, collected 30 days after allogeneic stem cell transplant. Receptor source: a male patient in his sixties or seventies who had an allogeneic stem cell transplant from a related donor, so the T cells may come from the graft donor. Some clones in this sample may be carry-over from other donors' samples.

This clone occurred once. CDR3: CASRGANTGELFF. As DNA, the CDR3 is TGTGCCAGCAGGGGGGCGAACACCGGGGAGCTGTTTTTT. The chain has TRBV28 and TRBJ2-2, with D possibly being TRBD1 or TRBD2 (5 bases each). The CDR3 totals 13 residues. Trimming took 6 bases from V and 0 from J, leaving 5 bases between them. Germline CDR1 is MDHEN and CDR2 is SYDVKM.

This clone was found once. V and J are TRBV11-3 and TRBJ2-6; no clear D gene. In germline, CDR1 is SGHNT, CDR2 YENEEA. Deletions cut 3 bases from V and 4 bases from J, with 10 bases between. There are 15 residues in the CDR3. CDR3 bases: TGTGCCAGCAGCTTGTGGGGATCCGGGGCCAACGTCCTGACTTTC. It translates to CASSLWGSGANVLTF.

V usage is TRBV2 and J usage is TRBJ1-2; 12 bases fit TRBD1. V shed 3 bases, J shed 7 bases, and the junction held 3 bases outside the gene matches. Germline V gene lookup returns CDR1 SNHLY and CDR2 FYNNEI. The CDR3 is 14 residues long. The CDR3 bases are TGTGCCAGCAGTGAGGGGACAGGGGGCTTTGGCTACACCTTC. Amino acid sequence: CASSEGTGGFGYTF.

The rearrangement joins TRBV7-2 to TRBJ1-1, with TRBD1 matching 9 bases. Germline CDR1 reads SGHTA; CDR2 reads FQGNSA. The CDR3 totals 15 residues. With 5 bases clipped from V and 5 bases from J, the junction kept 9 bases outside the gene matches. The CDR3 sequence is CASSALGQGNTEAFF. Here the CDR3 DNA reads TGTGCCAGCAGCGCCCTGGGACAGGGCAATACTGAAGCTTTCTTT. The full variable domain, rest sourced from reference TRBV7-2 and TRBJ1-1, is GAGVSQSPSNKVTEKGKDVELRCDPISGHTALYWYRQSLGQGLEFLIYFQGNSAPDKSGLPSDRFSAERTGGSVSTLTIQRTQQEDSAVYLCASSALGQGNTEAFFGQGTRLTVV.

The V call is TRBV5-1, the J call TRBJ1-6, with D unclear. The length of the CDR3 is 14 residues. Trimming took off 9 bases at V and 8 bases at J, with 18 bases between the two ends. The germline V gene encodes CDR1 SGHRS and CDR2 YFSETQ. Here the CDR3 reads CATKRGTEHSPLHF. CDR3 DNA: TGCGCCACCAAGCGGGGAACAGAACATTCACCCCTCCACTTT.

The genes are TRBV27 and TRBJ1-2; D might be TRBD1 (5 bases). Per germline, CDR1 MNHEY and CDR2 SMNVEV (reference sequence). V was trimmed by 11 bases and J by 4 bases, leaving 11 bases between them. The CDR3 runs to 11 residues. CDR3 sequence: CAARGVYGYTF. The CDR3 DNA reads as TGTGCCGCGAGGGGCGTCTATGGCTACACCTTC.

The chain combines TRBV7-9 with TRBJ1-4; TRBD1 aligns across 8 bases. J was trimmed by 8 bases and V by 4 bases; bases with no gene match: 12. The CDR3 totals 16 residues. Looked up from germline, CDR1 is SEHNR and CDR2 is FQNEAQ (reference sequence). The CDR3 spells CASSSPGQGGWEKLFF. Here the CDR3 DNA reads TGTGCCAGCAGCTCTCCCGGACAGGGCGGTTGGGAAAAACTGTTTTTT.

The J gene is TRBJ2-7, the V gene TRBV5-6, with D possibly TRBD2 on 6 matching bases. Per the germline V gene, CDR1 is SGHDT and CDR2 is YYEEEE. The V gene lost 3 bases and the J gene lost 4 bases, with 23 bases spanning the gap. The CDR3 has 17 amino acids. The CDR3 coding sequence is TGTGCCAGCAGCTCGAGGCATTGGGGGGTGCAGAGATACGAGCAGTACTTC. Its translation: CASSSRHWGVQRYEQYF.

The chain employs TRBV7-9 and TRBJ2-7; possible D gene TRBD2, 5 bases. With 4 bases removed from V and 3 bases from J, the gap between germline ends came to 13 bases. This CDR3 spans 14 amino acids. CDR1 is SEHNR and CDR2 is FQNEAQ in the germline V gene (reference sequence). In DNA, the CDR3 is TGTGCCAGCAGCTCTGGCGGCGGAGGCTACGAGCAGTACTTC. Its translation is CASSSGGGGYEQYF.

This clone was seen once. The chain is built from TRBV29-1 and TRBJ1-1; possibly TRBD1 for D (5 bases). V dropped 4 bases and J dropped 0 bases, with 9 bases sitting between them. The CDR3 is 13 amino acids. The germline V gene encodes CDR1 SQVTM and CDR2 ANQGSEA. The CDR3 sequence is CSVARTLNTEAFF. The CDR3 coding sequence is TGCAGCGTTGCTCGGACACTGAACACTGAAGCTTTCTTT. Full variable domain (outside the CDR3, taken from reference TRBV29-1 and TRBJ1-1): SAVISQKPSRDICQRGTSLTIQCQVDSQVTMMFWYRQQPGQSLTLIATANQGSEATYESGFVIDKFPISRPNLTFSTLTVSNMSPEDSSIYLCSVARTLNTEAFFGQGTRLTVV.

This chain joins TRBV27 and TRBJ1-3, with D uncertain. The CDR3 contains 15 residues. Per germline, CDR1 MNHEY and CDR2 SMNVEV (reference sequence). Trimming left V 0 bases short and J 4 bases short, with 10 bases between. The CDR3 coding sequence is TGTGCCAGCAGTTTATCGATTCTCGGGGGAAACACCATATATTTT. Translation: CASSLSILGGNTIYF.

V usage is TRBV7-2 and J usage is TRBJ2-3; D unresolved. Trimming removed 5 bases from V and 4 bases from J, with 10 bases in between. The CDR3 loop spans 13 amino acids. Looked up from germline, CDR1 is SGHTA and CDR2 is FQGNSA. CDR3 DNA: TGTGCCAGCAGCCCCACTACGGCAGATACGCAGTATTTT. Its translation: CASSPTTADTQYF.

This clone was seen only once. V usage is TRBV5-4 and J usage is TRBJ2-2, with D possibly being TRBD1 (5 bases). The CDR3 length is 14 residues. Deletions cut 4 bases from V and 1 base from J, with 8 bases between. Germline CDR1 and CDR2: SGHNT and YYREEE (reference sequence). CDR3 sequence: CASSIGQNTGELFF. DNA for the CDR3: TGTGCCAGCAGCATCGGACAGAACACCGGGGAGCTGTTTTTT. Drawing the rest from reference TRBV5-4 and TRBJ2-2, the complete variable domain is ETGVTQSPTHLIKTRGQQVTLRCSSQSGHNTVSWYQQALGQGPQFIFQYYREEENGRGNFPPRFSGLQFPNYSSELNVNALELDDSALYLCASSIGQNTGELFFGEGSRLTVL.

This sequence joins TRBV29-1 and TRBJ1-2; D is unclear. The V gene's germline CDR1 is SQVTM and CDR2 ANQGSEA. The CDR3 runs to 13 residues. V was pared by 4 bases and J by 1 base, with 10 bases between. The CDR3 nucleotides are TGCAGCGTTGGGGAAGGGATTAACTATGGCTACACCTTC. Its protein product is CSVGEGINYGYTF.

This clone was detected once. This chain joins TRBV6-1 and TRBJ2-7; TRBD1 matches 9 bases. V lost 4 bases to trimming and J lost 9 bases; unmatched junction nucleotides: 4. The CDR3 spans 12 residues. From germline, CDR1 is MNHNS and CDR2 SASEGT. The chain's CDR3 is CASSGTGVVQYF. In DNA form, the CDR3 reads TGTGCCAGCAGTGGGACAGGGGTTGTGCAGTACTTC.

This chain connects TRBV4-2 to TRBJ1-1; TRBD1 agrees at 7 bases. From germline, CDR1 is LGHNA and CDR2 YNFKEQ. V trimming: 4 bases; J trimming: 5 bases; junction bases outside the gene matches: 10. This CDR3 contains 15 residues. CDR3 loop: CASSPNSGGRTEAFF. The CDR3 nucleotides read TGTGCCAGCAGCCCTAACTCAGGGGGAAGGACTGAAGCTTTCTTT.

This chain links TRBV7-2 with TRBJ1-5; no clear D. Germline assignment: CDR1 SGHTA and CDR2 FQGNSA. The length of the CDR3 is 14 residues. V lost 5 bases and J 4 bases, leaving 12 bases between the germline ends. The chain's CDR3 is CASSTTERNQPQHF. Written as DNA, the CDR3 is TGTGCCAGCAGCACGACGGAAAGGAATCAGCCCCAGCATTTT.

CDR3 sequence: CASSLATGLGNGYTF. The CDR3 DNA is TGCGCCAGCAGCTTGGCTACGGGACTAGGGAATGGCTACACCTTC. The chain is built from TRBV5-1 and TRBJ1-2; D perhaps matches TRBD1 (5 bases). Trimming cost V 0 bases and J 6 bases, with 15 bases left between them. Germline V CDR1 and CDR2: SGHRS, YFSETQ. This CDR3 comprises 15 residues.

The chain employs TRBV5-5 and TRBJ2-2, with 10 nucleotides matching TRBD1. Germline values: CDR1 SGHKS, CDR2 YYEKEE (reference sequence). The trim removed 6 bases at V and 4 bases at J, leaving 12 bases unmatched. The CDR3 sequence is 17 residues long. The CDR3 bases are TGTGCCAGCAACCCCCCTTTGGGACAGGGGAGCACCGGGGAGCTGTTTTTT. This gives the protein CASNPPLGQGSTGELFF. The full variable domain, its missing parts supplied by reference TRBV5-5 and TRBJ2-2, is DAGVTQSPTHLIKTRGQQVTLRCSPISGHKSVSWYQQVLGQGPQFIFQYYEKEERGRGNFPDRFSARQFPNYSSELNVNALLLGDSALYLCASNPPLGQGSTGELFFGEGSRLTVL.

The chain joins TRBV30 to TRBJ2-7, with TRBD1 identical over 7 bases. CDR3 length: 12 amino acids. CDR1 and CDR2 (germline): GTSNPN, SVGIG (reference sequence). The junction had 7 bases not matched to a gene; V was cut back by 5 bases and J by 6 bases. DNA of the CDR3: TGTGCCTGGGGAGAGGGGGCACGCGAGCAGTACTTC. This codes for CAWGEGAREQYF.

The V and J genes are TRBV2 and TRBJ1-4; D possibly corresponds to TRBD1 (5 bases). The V end lost 7 bases, the J end lost 2 bases, and 11 bases lay between the germline ends. The CDR3 is 14 residues long. Germline V gene sequence: CDR1 SNHLY, CDR2 FYNNEI. The CDR3 DNA sequence: TGTGCCAGCAACTTGCCAGGGACTAATGAAAAACTGTTTTTT. Protein: CASNLPGTNEKLFF.

The chain joins TRBV19 to TRBJ2-2; 8 bases match TRBD1. CDR3 length: 18 amino acids. Germline V gene data show CDR1 as LNHDA and CDR2 as SQIVND (reference sequence). V lost 1 base to trimming and J lost 1 base; unmatched junction nucleotides: 8. The CDR3 sequence is CASSIVAGGAGNTGELFF. The CDR3 coding sequence is TGTGCCAGTAGTATAGTCGCAGGGGGCGCTGGGAACACCGGGGAGCTGTTTTTT.

V is TRBV7-2 and J is TRBJ1-1; D possibly corresponds to TRBD1 (6 bases). Germline V gene lookup returns CDR1 SGHTA and CDR2 FQGNSA. The CDR3 has 13 amino acids. V lost 5 bases to trimming and J lost 4 bases, with 11 bases between them. CDR3 sequence (DNA): TGTGCCAGCAGCGTGAACAGGGTCACTGAAGCTTTCTTT. This encodes CASSVNRVTEAFF.

V and J are TRBV4-2 and TRBJ1-2; D may be TRBD1 (6 bases). V gave up 0 bases and J gave up 2 bases, with 19 bases separating them. The length of the CDR3 is 18 residues. Germline CDR1 and CDR2: LGHNA and YNFKEQ. The CDR3 DNA follows: TGTGCCAGCAGCCAAGATCTGAGTCGGGGGCCCGGGAACTATGGCTACACCTTC. Translation gives CASSQDLSRGPGNYGYTF.

The rearrangement joins TRBV7-9 to TRBJ2-7; a weak D match, TRBD2 (6 bases). Germline V CDR1 and CDR2: SEHNR, FQNEAQ (reference sequence). The CDR3 sequence is 14 residues long. V lost 5 bases, J lost 6 bases, and 17 bases lay in between. The CDR3 coding sequence is TGTGCCAGCAGCCGGGGCGGGGATCTGTTCGAGCAGTACTTC. Its translation: CASSRGGDLFEQYF.

This clone was picked up one time. This sequence joins TRBV4-3 and TRBJ2-1; 7 bases line up with TRBD1. The germline CDR1 and CDR2 sequences are LGHNA and YSLEER. This CDR3 is built from 15 residues. The V segment lost 4 bases and the J segment 7 bases; nucleotides outside the gene matches: 10. CDR3 nucleotides: TGCGCCAGCAGCCGCCCGGTGACAGGGATGAATGAGCAGTTCTTC. It encodes CASSRPVTGMNEQFF.

The chain joins TRBV7-9 to TRBJ1-1; D is undetermined. Germline V gives CDR1 SEHNR, CDR2 FQNEAQ (reference sequence). The CDR3 is made up of 13 amino acids. The V end lost 5 bases, the J end lost 1 base, and 8 bases lay between the germline ends. CDR3 amino acids: CASSLPGNTEAFF. The CDR3 nucleotides are TGTGCCAGCAGCCTTCCGGGGAACACTGAAGCTTTCTTT.

The genes are TRBV7-2 and TRBJ2-3; TRBD2 matches at 8 bases. Per germline, CDR1 SGHTA and CDR2 FQGNSA. V lost 4 bases, J lost 4 bases, and 4 bases stayed unmatched. The CDR3 length is 14 residues. The CDR3 nucleotides are TGTGCCAGCAGCTGGGGACTAGTCTCAGATACGCAGTATTTT. Translating it yields CASSWGLVSDTQYF.

The V gene is TRBV7-9, the J gene TRBJ2-7, with 7 bases fitting TRBD1. Trimming cost V 5 bases and J 2 bases; bases outside gene matches: 3. CDR1 is SEHNR and CDR2 is FQNEAQ in the germline V gene (reference sequence). This CDR3 comprises 13 residues. The CDR3 DNA sequence: TGTGCCAGCAGCCAGGACAGGACCTACGAGCAGTACTTC. It encodes CASSQDRTYEQYF.

The CDR3 here is CASSLEVGGAGELFF. CDR3 DNA sequence: TGTGCCAGCAGCTTAGAAGTTGGGGGGGCCGGGGAGCTGTTTTTT. The chain has TRBV7-2 and TRBJ2-2, with 7 bases fitting TRBD2. In germline, CDR1 is SGHTA, CDR2 FQGNSA. Unmatched junction bases numbered 5, after V lost 1 base and J lost 6 bases. The CDR3 consists of 15 residues.

The rearrangement joins TRBV5-6 to TRBJ1-5, with 7 bases identical to TRBD1. CDR1 and CDR2 from the germline V gene are SGHDT and YYEEEE. The CDR3 loop spans 13 amino acids. With V trimmed by 3 bases and J by 9 bases, 6 bases remained unmatched. The CDR3 sequence is CASSWTGAGPQHF. The DNA for the CDR3 is TGTGCCAGCAGCTGGACAGGCGCCGGGCCCCAGCATTTT.

The V gene is TRBV6-1, the J gene TRBJ2-3; the match to TRBD2 covers 13 bases. J was trimmed by 4 bases and V by 6 bases; bases with no gene match: 4. The CDR3 contains 15 residues. Per germline, CDR1 MNHNS and CDR2 SASEGT. This CDR3 is CASRGTSGASDTQYF. The CDR3 DNA reads TGTGCCAGCAGGGGGACTAGCGGGGCCTCAGATACGCAGTATTTT.